These 18 T cell receptor beta chains were all obtained from the same sample, sequenced in a study of blood T cells in healthy people across ages. The authors ran a second PCR of about 7 to 12 cycles using a sample-barcoded 5' primer and a J-beta primer mix. TCRdb called the 5' RACE reads again in MiXCR, with one record for every CDR3 protein. The sample has about 2 million distinct CDR3 sequences; about 50% are singletons. Source material: blood. The receptors here all came from a woman in her forties in good health.

The chain uses TRBV5-5 and TRBJ1-6; no firm D call. The V end was cut by 0 bases, the J end by 9 bases, with 16 bases between. This CDR3 has 16 residues. CDR1 is SGHKS, CDR2 YYEKEE, per germline (reference sequence). The CDR3 nucleotides read TGTGCCAGCAGCTTGGACCCAATGCTTGGACGTTCACCCCTCCACTTT. Translated: CASSLDPMLGRSPLHF.

The sample holds a few counts of this clonotype. For the CDR3, the DNA is TGTGCCATTTTCGACAGGGAGCCTGTCTATGGCTACACCTTC. This gives the protein CAIFDREPVYGYTF. The chain couples TRBV10-3 to TRBJ1-2; the match to TRBD1 covers 7 bases. Germline values: CDR1 ENHRY, CDR2 SYGVKD. This CDR3 contains 14 residues. The J segment lost 4 bases and the V segment lost 9 bases, leaving 11 bases of the junction unmatched.

This clonotype was counted between two and nine times. The chain couples TRBV20-1 to TRBJ1-4; 7 nucleotides match TRBD1. J was trimmed by 8 bases and V by 4 bases; bases with no gene match: 7. Germline V lookup: CDR1 DFQATT, CDR2 SNEGSKA (reference sequence). The CDR3 loop spans 13 amino acids. CDR3 DNA sequence: TGCAGTGCTAAGGAGGGGGCTCGAGAAAAACTGTTTTTT. It codes for CSAKEGAREKLFF.

The chain couples TRBV4-2 to TRBJ1-2, with 7 nucleotides matching TRBD1. The CDR3 is made up of 18 amino acids. Germline V gene sequence: CDR1 LGHNA, CDR2 YNFKEQ. The trim removed 0 bases at V and 5 bases at J, leaving 15 bases unmatched. CDR3 in amino acids: CASSQDLSGTELTYGYTF. CDR3 nucleotides: TGTGCCAGCAGCCAAGACCTGAGCGGGACAGAGCTAACTTATGGCTACACCTTC.

The rearrangement uses TRBV28 and TRBJ1-5, with unresolved D. The CDR3 totals 12 residues. CDR1 MDHEN and CDR2 SYDVKM come from the germline V gene. Trimming removed 6 bases at V and 4 bases at J, with 7 bases between. This chain's CDR3 is CASRQVNQPQHF. The CDR3 nucleotides are TGTGCCAGCAGACAAGTAAATCAGCCCCAGCATTTT.

The chain joins TRBV29-1 to TRBJ2-3; perhaps TRBD1 as D (5 bases). Germline V lookup: CDR1 SQVTM, CDR2 ANQGSEA. The CDR3 loop spans 16 amino acids. V lost 4 bases and J lost 1, with 18 bases in between. The CDR3 nucleotides read TGCAGCGTTGTGGGGTCGGTGGACACGCGCACAGATACGCAGTATTTT. It encodes CSVVGSVDTRTDTQYF.

V gene TRBV14 combines with J gene TRBJ1-6; no reliable D call. V was cut by 3 bases and J by 7 bases, with 10 bases left in between. Germline V CDR1 and CDR2: SGHDN, FVKESK. The CDR3 totals 14 residues. The CDR3 bases are TGTGCCAGCAGCCAGCAACAGCCCAATTCACCCCTCCACTTT. This codes for CASSQQQPNSPLHF.

This clonotype was counted a few times. This chain uses TRBV27 with TRBJ2-5, with no clear D. There are 16 residues in the CDR3. Trimming pared 0 bases from V and 2 bases from J, leaving 13 bases between. CDR1 and CDR2 from the germline V gene are MNHEY and SMNVEV (reference sequence). The DNA of the CDR3 is TGTGCCAGCAGTTTATCGGACCCGGCCTTACAAGAGACCCAGTACTTC. Protein product: CASSLSDPALQETQYF.

As regards this clonotype: Sequence at one end of the junction differs from germline and may be a read error. The rearrangement joins TRBV20-1 to TRBJ2-6, with D unresolved. CDR3 size: 15 residues. Germline V gene data show CDR1 as DFQATT and CDR2 as SNEGSKA (reference sequence). The CDR3 DNA is TGCGGTGCTAGAGCCTCAGGCTCTGGGGCCAACGTCCTGACTTTC. Its translation is CGARASGSGANVLTF.

V and J are TRBV28 and TRBJ2-6; 8 bases are shared with TRBD1. V lost 4 bases and J lost 4; bases outside the gene matches: 6. This CDR3 is built from 16 residues. CDR1 and CDR2 (germline): MDHEN, SYDVKM. CDR3 in amino acids: CASSSGGAPGANVLTF. The CDR3 DNA reads as TGTGCCAGCAGTTCAGGGGGCGCGCCCGGGGCCAACGTCCTGACTTTC.

There are a few counts of this clonotype. The chain uses TRBV7-2 and TRBJ1-5, with 8 positions matching TRBD1. From germline, CDR1 is SGHTA and CDR2 FQGNSA. This CDR3 contains 15 residues. Trimming at V came to 4 bases and at J to 7 bases, leaving 9 bases not matched to a gene. CDR3 sequence (DNA): TGTGCCAGCAGCTCCGGACAGGGCGGGGGGCAGCCCCAGCATTTT. Amino acids: CASSSGQGGGQPQHF.

In DNA, the CDR3 is TGTGCCAGCACTAATGACAGGGCCTCCTACAATGAGCAGTTCTTC. Its protein product is CASTNDRASYNEQFF. This chain uses TRBV6-2 or TRBV6-3 with TRBJ2-1, with 7 bases aligning to TRBD1. Germline trimming cut 7 bases from V and 0 bases from J; bases unmatched to any gene: 6. This CDR3 is 15 amino acids long. CDR1 and CDR2 from the germline V gene are MNHEY and SVGEGT.

The chain joins TRBV14 to TRBJ2-1; TRBD1 is a possible D gene (8 bases). Germline assignment: CDR1 SGHDN and CDR2 FVKESK. The length of the CDR3 is 14 residues. The ends were cut back, 3 bases at V and 9 bases at J, with 15 bases in the middle. This CDR3 reads CASSHQQGGIEQFF. CDR3 sequence (DNA): TGTGCCAGCAGCCATCAACAGGGGGGGATTGAGCAGTTCTTC.

This clonotype was picked up a small number of times. J is TRBJ1-2 and V is TRBV25-1, with 7 bases aligning to TRBD1. Germline V gives CDR1 MGHDK, CDR2 SYGVNS. With V trimmed by 8 bases and J by 5 bases, 2 bases remained unmatched. CDR3 length: 11 amino acids. Here the CDR3 reads CASGGQYGYTF. DNA for the CDR3: TGTGCCAGCGGGGGACAGTATGGCTACACCTTC.

The chain carries TRBV29-1 and TRBJ1-2; 7 bases are a match to TRBD1. Trimming cost V 4 bases and J 6 bases; bases outside gene matches: 11. The CDR3 is 14 residues long. The V gene's germline CDR1 is SQVTM and CDR2 ANQGSEA. The CDR3 is CSVVALAGGDGYTF. The CDR3 DNA follows: TGCAGCGTTGTGGCTCTGGCAGGGGGGGATGGCTACACCTTC.

The chain is built from TRBV27 and TRBJ2-5; maybe TRBD2 (7 bases). The CDR3 loop spans 17 amino acids. Trimming took off 5 bases at V and 0 bases at J, with 19 bases between the two ends. Germline V gene data show CDR1 as MNHEY and CDR2 as SMNVEV (reference sequence). The CDR3 loop is CASSPKGGAEYQETQYF. CDR3 bases: TGTGCCAGCAGTCCCAAGGGGGGGGCCGAGTACCAAGAGACCCAGTACTTC.

This clonotype was observed a handful of times. V is TRBV2 and J is TRBJ1-2; D gene uncertain. The length of the CDR3 is 15 residues. Germline CDR1 SNHLY, CDR2 FYNNEI. V lost 1 base and J lost 1, with 10 bases in between. CDR3 sequence (DNA): TGTGCCAGCAGTGAAGATGGGCAGCTTAACTATGGCTACACCTTC. Translation gives CASSEDGQLNYGYTF. Supplemented by reference TRBV2 and TRBJ1-2, the full variable domain reads EPEVTQTPSHQVTQMGQEVILRCVPISNHLYFYWYRQILGQKVEFLVSFYNNEISEKSEIFDDQFSVERPDGSNFTLKIRSTKLEDSAMYFCASSEDGQLNYGYTFGSGTRLTVV.

The gene calls are TRBV3-1 and TRBJ2-1; the match to TRBD2 covers 10 bases. CDR3 length equals 15 residues. Per germline, CDR1 LGHDT and CDR2 YNNKEL (reference sequence). V lost 5 bases and J lost 9; bases outside the gene matches: 10. Here the CDR3 reads CASSDPSGGLGEQFF. The DNA for the CDR3 is TGTGCCAGCAGCGATCCTAGCGGGGGCTTAGGTGAGCAGTTCTTC.